This TCR beta chain was identified during a study of response to subunit inactivated influenza vaccine. MiXCR was run by TCRdb on the RT-PCR reads, yielding one entry per CDR3 protein. Counted here are around 570,000 distinct CDR3 sequences, approximately 7.7% occurring once; the ten biggest clones make up 13%. This clonotype was seen a handful of times. Germline V gene sequence: CDR1 LGHNA, CDR2 YNFKEQ. This CDR3 is built from 18 residues. V dropped 1 base and J dropped 2; count of bases not matched to a gene: 6. This clonotype was sampled from a man between 45 and 75 years old who received an inactivated influenza vaccine. The specimen was PBMCs from blood, collected roughly 24 months after vaccination. The chain has TRBV4-2 and TRBJ2-3; 13 bases are shared with TRBD2. CDR3 coding DNA: TGTGCCAGCAGCCAAGGGACTAGCGGGGGTCTCGCCACAGATACGCAGTATTTT. Its protein product is CASSQGTSGGLATDTQYF.